This TCR beta chain came from a study of T cells in Graves' hyperthyroidism and ophthalmopathy. RNA transcripts gave rise to amplified TCR beta CDR3 regions. During a first-round RT-PCR of the TCR CDR3, the HTBI primer set was used. A single record per CDR3 protein comes from TCRdb applying MiXCR to the multiplex PCR reads. The repertoire holds 540,000 or so distinct CDR3 sequences, with 35% to 55% as singletons. This clonotype was found many times. Uncontrolled infection, other autoimmune disease, pregnancy and lactation each barred patients from inclusion. Clinicians diagnosed patients from clinical symptoms, serum thyroxine and TRAb, thyroid ultrasound and orbital computed tomography. Per germline, CDR1 SGHNT and CDR2 YYREEE (reference sequence). J lost 7 bases, V lost 4 bases, and 11 bases had no gene match. The CDR3 runs to 15 residues.

V is TRBV5-4 and J is TRBJ1-2; TRBD1 matches at 9 bases. The sequence was collected from an adult woman with Graves' disease, either hyperthyroidism or ophthalmopathy (not recorded which). The sample was peripheral blood or thyroid tissue (not recorded which). The CDR3 sequence is CASSRWIQGASGYTF. The CDR3 region has the DNA TGTGCCAGCAGCAGATGGATACAGGGGGCGAGTGGCTACACCTTC.